Each of the 16 T cell receptor beta chains below was sequenced from the same sample in a study of blood T cell repertoires in COVID-19. TCRdb's copy holds only in-frame clones and misses some; the assay was immunoSEQ multiplex PCR. The table has about 290,000 clones, approximately 86% seen once. Sample: peripheral blood. The receptors shown here come from a woman aged 50 to 60 with active or convalescent COVID-19.

V gene TRBV10-3 combines with J gene TRBJ2-1; 7 bases match TRBD1. The CDR3 has 13 residues. Germline V lookup: CDR1 ENHRY, CDR2 SYGVKD. The V gene end was trimmed by 4 bases and the J gene end by 8 bases; junction bases not matched to a gene: 5. DNA for the CDR3: TGTGCCATCAGTGTAAGGGGGCAGGATGAGCAGTTCTTC. Amino acids: CAISVRGQDEQFF.

The rearrangement joins TRBV5-6 to TRBJ2-2; D remains unclear. Germline loops: CDR1 SGHDT, CDR2 YYEEEE. This CDR3 comprises 11 residues. The V and J ends lost 4 bases and 5 bases respectively, with 3 bases between them. CDR3 nucleotides: TGTGCCAGCAGCCGGACCGGGGAGCTGTTTTTT. It codes for CASSRTGELFF. The full variable domain, rest sourced from reference TRBV5-6 and TRBJ2-2, is DAGVTQSPTHLIKTRGQQVTLRCSPKSGHDTVSWYQQALGQGPQFIFQYYEEEERQRGNFPDRFSGHQFPNYSSELNVNALLLGDSALYLCASSRTGELFFGEGSRLTVL.

This CDR3 is CASSPAAKSAGTGELFF. DNA for the CDR3: TGCGCCAGCAGCCCCGCGGCGAAATCAGCCGGCACCGGGGAGCTGTTTTTT. The V call is TRBV4-1, the J call TRBJ2-2; the D is unclear. The germline gives CDR1 MGHRA, CDR2 YSYEKL. V was cut by 4 bases and J by 4 bases, with 19 bases left in between. The CDR3 extends over 17 amino acids.

The rearrangement uses TRBV10-3 and TRBJ1-1, with 8 nucleotides matching TRBD1. This CDR3 comprises 16 residues. CDR1 and CDR2 from the germline V gene are ENHRY and SYGVKD. V was clipped by 6 bases and J by 5 bases; unmatched bases: 14. The CDR3 DNA is TGTGCCATCAGCCGGGGGCAGGGGGCGCTGGGAACTGAAGCTTTCTTT. Translation gives CAISRGQGALGTEAFF.

V usage is TRBV24-1 and J usage is TRBJ2-2, with 9 positions matching TRBD2. Trimming took 5 bases from V and 6 from J; bases not matched to a gene: 3. This CDR3 region has 14 residues. The germline V gene has CDR1 KGHDR and CDR2 SFDVKD. This CDR3 reads CATSGTSGPGELFF. The DNA for the CDR3 is TGTGCCACCAGTGGAACTAGCGGGCCCGGGGAGCTGTTTTTT.

The rearrangement uses TRBV7-8 and TRBJ1-4; D is ambiguous. Trimming stripped 2 bases from V and 4 bases from J, with 11 bases between. Germline V lookup: CDR1 SGHVS, CDR2 FQNEAQ. The CDR3 is made up of 15 amino acids. In DNA, the CDR3 is TGTGCCAGCAGCTTATACCGGGAGATTAATGAAAAACTGTTTTTT. It translates to CASSLYREINEKLFF.

The chain combines TRBV3-1 (or the pseudogene TRBV3-2) with TRBJ1-3; D unclear. The V and J ends lost 1 base and 5 bases respectively, with 9 bases between them. Germline V CDR1 and CDR2: LGHDT, YNNKEL (reference sequence). This CDR3 region has 14 residues. This chain's CDR3 is CASSQVLSRNTIYF. The CDR3 DNA reads as TGTGCCAGCAGCCAAGTCCTGAGCCGAAACACCATATATTTT.

This chain uses TRBV11-1 with TRBJ1-1; D not resolved. In germline, CDR1 is SGHAT, CDR2 FQDESV (reference sequence). This CDR3 region has 13 residues. Trimming pared 4 bases from V and 1 base from J, leaving 7 bases between. Written as DNA, the CDR3 is TGTGCCAGCAGCTCCACAGAGAACACTGAAGCTTTCTTT. Protein: CASSSTENTEAFF.

V usage is TRBV29-1 and J usage is TRBJ2-2; a possible D gene is TRBD2 (6 bases). The CDR3 is 15 amino acids. The V end was cut by 7 bases, the J end by 0 bases, with 15 bases between. Germline loops: CDR1 SQVTM, CDR2 ANQGSEA. The CDR3 coding sequence is TGCAGCGGCTACCGGGACTCCCCGAACACCGGGGAGCTGTTTTTT. As protein: CSGYRDSPNTGELFF.

The rearrangement joins TRBV9 to TRBJ1-2; D gene uncertain. Trimming stripped 0 bases from V and 8 bases from J, with 14 bases between. The CDR3 runs 14 residues. From germline, CDR1 is SGDLS and CDR2 YYNGEE. The CDR3 nucleotides are TGTGCCAGCAGCGTAGGGCACCCACCGGGGGGCTACACCTTC. The encoded protein is CASSVGHPPGGYTF.

This clone came up once. The V and J genes are TRBV4-2 and TRBJ2-6; no firm D call. CDR3 length: 16 amino acids. From germline, CDR1 is LGHNA and CDR2 YNFKEQ. V lost 3 bases and J lost 2, with 11 bases in between. CDR3 amino acids: CASSHLELAGANVLTF. As DNA, the CDR3 is TGTGCCAGCAGCCATCTTGAACTGGCTGGGGCCAACGTCCTGACTTTC.

A single count supports this clone. The CDR3 is CASTRSGQSGNEQFF. The CDR3 DNA reads as TGTGCCAGCACCCGAAGTGGGCAGTCTGGGAATGAGCAGTTCTTC. The gene calls are TRBV6-5 and TRBJ2-1; D gene ambiguous. The germline CDR1 and CDR2 sequences are MNHEY and SVGAGI. Trimming pared 7 bases from V and 7 bases from J, leaving 20 bases between. This CDR3 contains 15 residues.

The V call is TRBV6-5, the J call TRBJ1-5; weak D call: TRBD1 (5 bases). Trimming removed 2 bases at V and 0 bases at J, with 11 bases between. The CDR3 is 16 amino acids. Germline lookup yields CDR1 MNHEY and CDR2 SVGAGI. CDR3 bases: TGTGCCAGCAGTTACCCCCGGGACTATAGCAATCAGCCCCAGCATTTT. As protein: CASSYPRDYSNQPQHF.

The chain combines TRBV6-5 with TRBJ2-1; the match to TRBD2 covers 11 bases. J gave up 4 bases and V 7 bases, and 6 bases lay outside the gene matches. The CDR3 sequence is 15 residues long. Germline assignment: CDR1 MNHEY and CDR2 SVGAGI. The DNA for the CDR3 is TGTGCCAGCACCCCGATAGCGGGAGGGTACAATGAGCAGTTCTTC. Amino acid sequence: CASTPIAGGYNEQFF.

The chain carries TRBV28 and TRBJ2-5, with D perhaps TRBD1 (6 bases). The CDR3 covers 12 residues. V lost 5 bases and J 5 bases, leaving 9 bases between the germline ends. Germline CDR1 is MDHEN and CDR2 is SYDVKM. CDR3 DNA: TGTGCCAGCAGTGACAGGCAGGAGACCCAGTACTTC. The encoded protein is CASSDRQETQYF.

This clone was observed a single time. The chain recombines TRBV24-1 with TRBJ1-2; maybe TRBD1 (6 bases). This CDR3 is built from 14 residues. CDR1 is KGHDR and CDR2 is SFDVKD in the germline V gene. Deletions cut 1 base from V and 4 bases from J, with 9 bases between. The CDR3 loop is CATSDLTGSYGYTF. CDR3 in DNA: TGTGCCACCAGTGATTTAACAGGGAGCTATGGCTACACCTTC.